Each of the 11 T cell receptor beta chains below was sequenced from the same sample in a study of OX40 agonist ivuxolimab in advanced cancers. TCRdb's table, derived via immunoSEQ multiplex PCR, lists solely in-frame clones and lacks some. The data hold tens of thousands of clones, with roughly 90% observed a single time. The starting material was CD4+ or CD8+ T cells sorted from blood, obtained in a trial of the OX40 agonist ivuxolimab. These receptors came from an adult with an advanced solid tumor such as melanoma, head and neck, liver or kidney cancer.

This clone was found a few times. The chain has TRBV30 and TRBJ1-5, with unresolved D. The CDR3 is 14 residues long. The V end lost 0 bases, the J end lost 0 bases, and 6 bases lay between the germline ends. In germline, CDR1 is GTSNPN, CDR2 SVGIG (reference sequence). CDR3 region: CAWSVLDSNQPQHF. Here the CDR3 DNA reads TGTGCCTGGAGTGTACTTGATAGCAATCAGCCCCAGCATTTT.

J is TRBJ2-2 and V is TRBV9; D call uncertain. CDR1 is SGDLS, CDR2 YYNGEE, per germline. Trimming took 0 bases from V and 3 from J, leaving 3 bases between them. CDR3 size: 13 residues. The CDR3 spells CASSVEDTGELFF. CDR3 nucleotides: TGTGCCAGCAGCGTAGAGGACACCGGGGAGCTGTTTTTT.

The CDR3 coding sequence is TGTGCCAGCACCCTCAGGGAGGACTATGGCTACACCTTC. Protein sequence: CASTLREDYGYTF. The genes are TRBV7-9 and TRBJ1-2; tentatively, D is TRBD1 (5 bases). This CDR3 is 13 amino acids long. The ends were cut back, 7 bases at V and 3 bases at J, with 12 bases in the middle. Looked up from germline, CDR1 is SEHNR and CDR2 is FQNEAQ (reference sequence).

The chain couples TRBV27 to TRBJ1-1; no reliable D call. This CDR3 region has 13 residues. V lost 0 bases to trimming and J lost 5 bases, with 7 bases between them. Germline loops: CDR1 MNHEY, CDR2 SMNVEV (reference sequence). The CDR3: CASSLSGWTEAFF. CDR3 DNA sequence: TGTGCCAGCAGTTTATCTGGATGGACTGAAGCTTTCTTT.

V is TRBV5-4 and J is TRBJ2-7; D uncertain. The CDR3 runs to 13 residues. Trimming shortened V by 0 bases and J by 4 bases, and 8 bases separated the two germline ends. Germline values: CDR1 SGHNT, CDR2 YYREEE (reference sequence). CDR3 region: CASSLGRVYEQYF. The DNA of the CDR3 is TGTGCCAGCAGCTTGGGACGGGTGTACGAGCAGTACTTC.

The CDR3 DNA sequence: TGTGCCAGCAGTAAAGCGGGGGGATTCACCGGGGAGCTGTTTTTT. Amino acids: CASSKAGGFTGELFF. This chain connects TRBV6-6 to TRBJ2-2; 9 bases map to TRBD2. The CDR3 loop spans 15 amino acids. V lost 5 bases to trimming and J lost 4 bases; unmatched junction nucleotides: 5. Germline CDR1 reads MNHNY; CDR2 reads SVGAGI (reference sequence).

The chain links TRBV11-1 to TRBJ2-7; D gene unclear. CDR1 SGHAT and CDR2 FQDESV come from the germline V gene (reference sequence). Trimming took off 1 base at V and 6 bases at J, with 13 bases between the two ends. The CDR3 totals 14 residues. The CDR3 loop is CASSLVSRPSEQYF. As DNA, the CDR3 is TGTGCCAGCAGCTTAGTATCCAGGCCCAGCGAGCAGTACTTC. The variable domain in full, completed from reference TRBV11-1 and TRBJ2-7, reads EAEVAQSPRYKITEKSQAVAFWCDPISGHATLYWYRQILGQGPELLVQFQDESVVDDSQLPKDRFSAERLKGVDSTLKIQPAELGDSAMYLCASSLVSRPSEQYFGPGTRLTVT.

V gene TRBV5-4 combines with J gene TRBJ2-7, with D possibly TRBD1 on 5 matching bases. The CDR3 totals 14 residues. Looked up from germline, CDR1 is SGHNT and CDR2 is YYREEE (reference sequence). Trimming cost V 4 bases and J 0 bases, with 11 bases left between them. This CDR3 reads CASSPGQSSYEQYF. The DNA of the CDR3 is TGTGCCAGCAGCCCCGGACAAAGCTCCTACGAGCAGTACTTC.

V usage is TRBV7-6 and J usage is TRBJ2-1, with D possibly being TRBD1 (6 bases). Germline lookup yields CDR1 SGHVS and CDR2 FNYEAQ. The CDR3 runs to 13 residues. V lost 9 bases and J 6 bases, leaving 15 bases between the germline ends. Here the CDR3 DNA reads TGTGCCAGTGAAACAGGGATAGGCAATGAGCAGTTCTTC. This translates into CASETGIGNEQFF.

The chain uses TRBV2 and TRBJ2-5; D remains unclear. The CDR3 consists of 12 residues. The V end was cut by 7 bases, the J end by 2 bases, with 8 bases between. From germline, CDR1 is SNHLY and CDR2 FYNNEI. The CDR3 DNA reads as TGTGCCAGCATTAAGGGACAAGAGACCCAGTACTTC. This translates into CASIKGQETQYF.

The DNA for the CDR3 is TGTGCCATCAGTGAATGGGTAGCGGGGGGGCCGAGGGTTAGGAATGAGCAGTTCTTC. It translates to CAISEWVAGGPRVRNEQFF. The chain links TRBV10-3 to TRBJ2-1, with TRBD2 identical over 11 bases. The J segment lost 7 bases and the V segment lost 3 bases, leaving 17 bases of the junction unmatched. There are 19 residues in the CDR3. The germline CDR1 and CDR2 sequences are ENHRY and SYGVKD.